One sample yielded the 5 T cell receptor beta chains listed below, sequenced in a study of blood T cell repertoires in COVID-19. Libraries were prepared by immunoSEQ multiplex PCR; TCRdb keeps only in-frame clonotypes and omits some of them. The sample lists under 450,000 clones, roughly four fifths seen once, with approximately 5% in the top ten. Material: PBMCs or T cells enriched from blood (not recorded which). Source of these receptors: a woman in her fifties or sixties who had recovered from COVID-19.

The chain joins TRBV2 to TRBJ1-2, with 9 bases aligning to TRBD1. The CDR3 sequence is 14 residues long. Germline V CDR1 and CDR2: SNHLY, FYNNEI. Trimming at V came to 6 bases and at J to 2 bases, leaving 4 bases not matched to a gene. CDR3 loop: CASSQQGANYGYTF. The CDR3 DNA is TGTGCCAGCAGCCAACAGGGGGCGAACTATGGCTACACCTTC.

The J gene is TRBJ1-1, the V gene TRBV27, with 9 bases fitting TRBD1. J gave up 5 bases and V 6 bases, and 10 bases lay outside the gene matches. Looked up from germline, CDR1 is MNHEY and CDR2 is SMNVEV (reference sequence). The CDR3 runs 15 residues. CDR3 region: CASSSGGQGRTEAFF. The DNA for the CDR3 is TGTGCCAGCAGCAGTGGGGGACAGGGCAGAACTGAAGCTTTCTTT.

This chain joins TRBV11-3 and TRBJ2-2; 8 bases fit TRBD1. Per the germline V gene, CDR1 is SGHNT and CDR2 is YENEEA. Unmatched junction bases numbered 10, after V lost 3 bases and J lost 1 base. The CDR3 extends over 18 amino acids. In DNA form, the CDR3 reads TGTGCCAGCAGCTTCAGGGGGCCTTACTCTTTGAACACCGGGGAGCTGTTTTTT. Its protein is CASSFRGPYSLNTGELFF.

This clone came up a few times. The V call is TRBV11-2, the J call TRBJ1-6; D not resolved. The CDR3 totals 15 residues. V lost 0 bases and J lost 0, with 3 bases in between. Germline values: CDR1 SGHAT, CDR2 FQNNGV. CDR3 DNA sequence: TGTGCCAGCAGCTTAGACAGCTCCTATAATTCACCCCTCCACTTT. Its translation is CASSLDSSYNSPLHF.

V gene TRBV6-5 combines with J gene TRBJ1-2; no clear D. The CDR3 runs 12 residues. V shed 6 bases and J shed 5 bases, with 10 bases lying between them. The germline V gene has CDR1 MNHEY and CDR2 SVGAGI. The CDR3 region has the DNA TGTGCCAGCAGCACTACATGGTATGGCTACACCTTC. It encodes CASSTTWYGYTF.